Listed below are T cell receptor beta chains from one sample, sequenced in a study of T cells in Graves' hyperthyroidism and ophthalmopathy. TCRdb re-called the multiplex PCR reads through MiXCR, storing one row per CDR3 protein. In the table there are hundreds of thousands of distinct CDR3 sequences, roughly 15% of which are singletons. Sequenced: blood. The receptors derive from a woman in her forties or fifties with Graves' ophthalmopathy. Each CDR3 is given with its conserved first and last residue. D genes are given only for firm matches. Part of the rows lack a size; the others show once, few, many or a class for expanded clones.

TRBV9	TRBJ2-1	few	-	CASSVGLGRSYNEQFF	TGTGCCAGCAGCGTCGGTCTCGGTAGGTCCTACAATGAGCAGTTCTTC
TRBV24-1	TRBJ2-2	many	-	CATSDLPSGMTNTGELFF	TGTGCCACCAGTGATTTGCCCTCCGGCATGACGAACACCGGGGAGCTGTTTTTT
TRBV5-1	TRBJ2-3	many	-	CASSLDQGSDTQYF	TGCGCCAGCAGCTTGGACCAGGGCTCAGATACGCAGTATTTT
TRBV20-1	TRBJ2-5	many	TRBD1	CSARGVDRERETQYF	TGCAGTGCTAGAGGAGTTGACAGGGAGCGAGAGACCCAGTACTTC
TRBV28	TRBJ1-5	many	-	CASSFRTRYSNQPQHF	TGTGCCAGCAGTTTCAGGACCCGTTATAGCAATCAGCCCCAGCATTTT
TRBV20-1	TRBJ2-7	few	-	CSARKPTGTYEQYF	TGCAGTGCTAGAAAGCCGACGGGGACCTACGAGCAGTACTTC
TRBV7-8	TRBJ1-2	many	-	CASSLKQASYGYTF	TGTGCCAGCAGCTTAAAGCAAGCGTCCTATGGCTACACCTTC
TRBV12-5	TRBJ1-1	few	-	CASVLHGGQTEAFF	TGTGCTAGTGTCCTTCATGGGGGCCAAACTGAAGCTTTCTTT
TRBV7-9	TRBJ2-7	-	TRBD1	CASSFPGTGPSYEQYF	TGTGCCAGCAGCTTCCCGGGGACAGGGCCATCCTACGAGCAGTACTTC
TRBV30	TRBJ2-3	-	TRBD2	CAWSVSLAGADTQYF	TGTGCCTGGAGTGTATCACTAGCGGGAGCAGATACGCAGTATTTT
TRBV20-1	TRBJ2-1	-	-	CSAERPPAHEQFF	TGCAGTGCTGAGAGGCCCCCAGCCCATGAGCAGTTCTTC
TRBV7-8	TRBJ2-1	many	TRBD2	CASSSRLAVSYNEQFF	TGTGCCAGCAGCTCCAGACTAGCGGTCTCCTACAATGAGCAGTTCTTC
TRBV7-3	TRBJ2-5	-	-	CASSQDIGRAQYF	TGTGCCAGCAGCCAAGATATTGGGAGAGCCCAGTACTTC
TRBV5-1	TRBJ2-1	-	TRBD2	CASSPSGGDSYNEQFF	TGCGCCAGCAGCCCCAGCGGGGGCGACTCCTACAATGAGCAGTTCTTC
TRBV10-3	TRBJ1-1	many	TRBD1	CAISSFGQVNTEAFF	TGTGCCATCAGCTCCTTTGGACAGGTGAACACTGAAGCTTTCTTT
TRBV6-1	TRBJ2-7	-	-	CASRPGWEVREQYF	TGTGCCAGCAGGCCTGGATGGGAGGTCCGCGAGCAGTACTTC
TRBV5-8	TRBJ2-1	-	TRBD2	CASSPQGLAGGPFGEQFF	TGTGCCAGCAGCCCTCAGGGACTAGCGGGAGGGCCCTTTGGTGAGCAGTTCTTC
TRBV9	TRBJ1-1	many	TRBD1	CASSVAGGQGRDTEAFF	TGTGCCAGCAGCGTAGCTGGCGGACAGGGGAGAGACACTGAAGCTTTCTTT
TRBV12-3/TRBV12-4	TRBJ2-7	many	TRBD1	CASSLGQIYEQYF	TGTGCCAGCAGTTTGGGACAGATCTACGAGCAGTACTTC
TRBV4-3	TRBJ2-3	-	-	CASSQGEGDTQYF	TGCGCCAGCAGCCAGGGAGAGGGTGATACGCAGTATTTT
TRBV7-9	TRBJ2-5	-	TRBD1	CASSSPRTGGGTQYF	TGTGCCAGCAGCTCCCCCCGGACAGGGGGAGGGACCCAGTACTTC
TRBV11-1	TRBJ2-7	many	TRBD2	CASSLRTSGRGEQYF	TGTGCCAGCAGCCTACGGACTAGCGGGAGAGGCGAGCAGTACTTC
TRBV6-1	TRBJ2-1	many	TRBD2	CASSRGLAVNNEQFF	TGTGCCAGCAGCCGGGGACTAGCGGTTAACAATGAGCAGTTCTTC
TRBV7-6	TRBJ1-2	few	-	CASSPWDPNYGYTF	TGTGCCAGCAGCCCATGGGACCCTAACTATGGCTACACCTTC
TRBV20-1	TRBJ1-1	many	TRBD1	CSAGQGGLNTEAFF	TGCAGTGCGGGACAGGGAGGGTTGAACACTGAAGCTTTCTTT
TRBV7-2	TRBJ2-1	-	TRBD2	CASSTSPGLATYNEQFF	TGTGCCAGCAGCACTTCCCCCGGACTAGCGACCTACAATGAGCAGTTCTTC
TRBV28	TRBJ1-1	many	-	CASSPSGRYTEAFF	TGTGCCAGCAGTCCCTCCGGGCGCTACACTGAAGCTTTCTTT
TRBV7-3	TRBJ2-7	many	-	CASSLMGEGEQYF	TGTGCCAGCAGCTTAATGGGGGAAGGCGAGCAGTACTTC
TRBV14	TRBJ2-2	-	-	CASSQQGYTGELFF	TGTGCCAGCAGCCAACAGGGATACACCGGGGAGCTGTTTTTT
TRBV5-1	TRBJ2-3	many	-	CASSLYGSPTDTQYF	TGCGCCAGCAGCTTGTACGGGAGTCCTACAGATACGCAGTATTTT
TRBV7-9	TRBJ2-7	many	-	CASSQQNYEQYF	TGTGCCAGCAGCCAACAAAATTACGAGCAGTACTTC
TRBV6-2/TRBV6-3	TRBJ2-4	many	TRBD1	CASSARLTGMPKNIQYF	TGTGCCAGCAGCGCACGCCTGACAGGGATGCCCAAAAACATTCAGTACTTC
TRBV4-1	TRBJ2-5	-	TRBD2	CASSPTSPPGETQYF	TGCGCCAGCAGCCCGACTAGCCCTCCCGGAGAGACCCAGTACTTC
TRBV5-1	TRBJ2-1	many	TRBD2	CASSLFSAGDEQFF	TGCGCCAGCAGCTTGTTTTCAGCGGGAGATGAGCAGTTCTTC
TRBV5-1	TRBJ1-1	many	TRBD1	CASNDRDSGTEAFF	TGCGCCAGCAATGACAGGGATTCGGGGACTGAAGCTTTCTTT
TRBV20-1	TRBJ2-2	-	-	CSASGGRPNTGELFF	TGCAGTGCTAGCGGAGGGAGGCCGAACACCGGGGAGCTGTTTTTT
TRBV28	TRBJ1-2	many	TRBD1	CASSPRTGGTYGYTF	TGTGCCAGCAGTCCCCGGACAGGGGGGACTTATGGCTACACCTTC
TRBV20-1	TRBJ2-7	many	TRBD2	CSARDQGAGYYEQYF	TGCAGTGCTAGAGATCAGGGAGCGGGGTACTACGAGCAGTACTTC
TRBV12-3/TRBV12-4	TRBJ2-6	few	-	CASSFFGVRVLGGANVLTF	TGTGCCAGCAGTTTCTTCGGCGTCAGGGTCCTGGGGGGGGCCAACGTCCTGACTTTC
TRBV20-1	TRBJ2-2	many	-	CSARDWNTASANTGELFF	TGCAGTGCTAGAGATTGGAACACAGCCTCCGCGAACACCGGGGAGCTGTTTTTT
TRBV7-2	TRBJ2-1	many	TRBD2	CASRKDSGSSYNEQFF	TGTGCCAGCAGGAAGGATAGCGGGAGCTCCTACAATGAGCAGTTCTTC
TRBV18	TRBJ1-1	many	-	CASSRTEGGEAFF	TGTGCCAGCTCACGGACCGAGGGGGGTGAAGCTTTCTTT
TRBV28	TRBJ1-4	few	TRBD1	CASSLMDRDNEKLFF	TGTGCCAGCAGTTTAATGGACAGGGATAATGAAAAACTGTTTTTT
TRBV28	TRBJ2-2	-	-	CASSFLGGTGELFF	TGTGCCAGCAGTTTTCTCGGGGGCACCGGGGAGCTGTTTTTT
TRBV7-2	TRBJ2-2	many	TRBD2	CASSLDRGRAYTGELFF	TGTGCCAGCAGCTTAGACCGCGGGAGGGCCTACACCGGGGAGCTGTTTTTT
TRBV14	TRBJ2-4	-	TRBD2	CASSQDLPSGSGAKNIQYF	TGTGCCAGCAGCCAAGATCTTCCTAGCGGGAGCGGGGCCAAAAACATTCAGTACTTC